The 4 T cell receptor beta chains below all came from one sample that was sequenced in a study of breast tumors, draining lymph nodes, adjacent tissues. TCRdb fed the multiplex PCR reads into MiXCR, producing one record per CDR3 protein. The sample comprises more than 7,500 distinct CDR3 sequences, over 60% of which are singletons, and roughly 39% rests with the top ten. The sequenced sample was tumor-adjacent breast tissue. All receptors derive from a female donor with breast cancer. Some clones in this sample may be carry-over from other donors' samples.

The rearrangement links TRBV12-3 or TRBV12-4 to TRBJ2-1; 7 bases fit TRBD1. V gave up 8 bases and J gave up 5 bases; unmatched junction bases: 15. The CDR3 has 16 amino acids. The CDR3, as DNA: TGTGCCAGCGGTAAGAGGCGGACAGGAGAAAACAATGAGCAGTTCTTC. It codes for CASGKRRTGENNEQFF.

This clonotype was observed at least ten times. The CDR3 DNA follows: TGTGCCTGGAGTGCCTGGACTAGCGGCTTGCAAGAGACCCAGTACTTC. This codes for CAWSAWTSGLQETQYF. V is TRBV30 and J is TRBJ2-5, with 10 bases identical to TRBD2. With 1 base clipped from V and 2 bases from J, the junction kept 7 bases outside the gene matches. The CDR3 extends over 16 amino acids. Germline CDR1 GTSNPN, CDR2 SVGIG (reference sequence).

This clonotype was counted once. The rearrangement joins TRBV3-1 to TRBJ1-1, with TRBD1 as a possible D gene (6 bases). The CDR3 is 14 amino acids. The ends were cut back, 2 bases at V and 3 bases at J, with 10 bases in the middle. CDR1 and CDR2 from the germline V gene are LGHDT and YNNKEL (reference sequence). Written as DNA, the CDR3 is TGTGCCAGCAGCCAAACAGGGCGGGACACTGAAGCTTTCTTT. Protein: CASSQTGRDTEAFF.

The chain employs TRBV20-1 and TRBJ1-2; TRBD1 agrees at 12 bases. Germline CDR1 is DFQATT and CDR2 is SNEGSKA (reference sequence). V shed 1 base, J shed 8 bases, and the junction held 8 bases outside the gene matches. The CDR3 has 15 residues. The CDR3 is CSARGGGQGARGYTF. As DNA, the CDR3 is TGCAGTGCTAGAGGGGGGGGACAGGGGGCTCGAGGCTACACCTTC.